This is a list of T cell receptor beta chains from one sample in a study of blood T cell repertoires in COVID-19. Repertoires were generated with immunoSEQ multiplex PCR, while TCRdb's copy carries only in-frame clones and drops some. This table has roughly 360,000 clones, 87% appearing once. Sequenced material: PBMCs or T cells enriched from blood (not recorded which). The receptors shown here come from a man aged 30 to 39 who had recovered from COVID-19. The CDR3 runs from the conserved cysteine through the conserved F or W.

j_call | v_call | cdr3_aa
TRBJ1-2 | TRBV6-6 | CASSQTGDYGYTF
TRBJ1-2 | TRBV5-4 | CASKTGQVNYGYTF
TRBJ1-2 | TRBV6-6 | CASTQGAFGYTF
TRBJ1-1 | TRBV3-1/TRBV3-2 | CASSQLTAKGTEAFF
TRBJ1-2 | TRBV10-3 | CAISELDNYGYTF
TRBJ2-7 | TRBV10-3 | CAISGTSGSYEQYF
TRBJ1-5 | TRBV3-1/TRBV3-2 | CASSQGQADAQHF
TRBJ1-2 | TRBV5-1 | CASSLNDRVVDGYTF
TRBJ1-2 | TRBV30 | CAWSTGGQDYGYTF
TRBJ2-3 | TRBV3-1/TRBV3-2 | CASSQEARRDTDTQYF
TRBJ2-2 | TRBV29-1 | CSVYRMGGELFF
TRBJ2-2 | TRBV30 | CAWRTGGPLNTGELFF
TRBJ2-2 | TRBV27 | CASSLEGAGIANTGELFF
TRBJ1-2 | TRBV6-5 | CASRRDREGYGYTF
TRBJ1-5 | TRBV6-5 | CASSRQGSVGSQHF
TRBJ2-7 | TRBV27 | CASSLGRDRGAGTASYEQYF
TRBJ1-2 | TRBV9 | CASSDGQGYGYTF
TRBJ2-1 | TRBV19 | CASRDNTGSNEQFF
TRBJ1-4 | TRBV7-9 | CASSLEGQGREKLFF
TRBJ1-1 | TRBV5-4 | CASRDSRGRGTEAFF